The following is a T cell receptor beta chain sequence with its context. Participant ages covered roughly 18 to 89 years across around 25 US areas. In the 2 weeks before study entry, exposed participants met a COVID-19 case, which was PCR-confirmed or clinician-diagnosed. The data were taken from a study of blood T cell repertoires in COVID-19. Study at large: From the United States, Italy and Spain came samples of acute and convalescent COVID-19. T cells, B-cell-depleted T cells, or PBMCs provided the cDNA or gDNA that served as material.

The method was immunoSEQ multiplex PCR; TCRdb's version includes in-frame clones alone and lacks a portion of them. This sample has a few hundred thousand clones, with approximately 90% found just once. The CDR3 has 18 amino acids. V dropped 0 bases and J dropped 4; count of bases not matched to a gene: 8. CDR1 is GTSNPN, CDR2 SVGIG, per germline (reference sequence). The sample consisted of PBMCs or T cells enriched from blood (not recorded which). This clonotype was obtained from a woman in her 40s who had been exposed to COVID-19. The chain uses TRBV30 and TRBJ2-2, with 13 bases matching TRBD2. CDR3 coding DNA: TGTGCCTGGAGTGTACGAGGACTAGCGGGGGCAATCACCGGGGAGCTGTTTTTT. Encoded protein: CAWSVRGLAGAITGELFF.